What follows are 32 T cell receptor beta chains derived from one specimen sequenced in a study of blood T cell repertoires in COVID-19. This table comes from immunoSEQ multiplex PCR, and its TCRdb copy is limited to in-frame clones, with some not included. The table includes about 300,000 clones, around nine tenths detected once. The sequenced material came from peripheral blood. The receptors originated from a man aged 70 or older with acute or convalescent COVID-19.

V gene TRBV15 combines with J gene TRBJ1-3; maybe TRBD1 (5 bases). V shed 0 bases and J shed 4 bases, with 10 bases lying between them. CDR3 size: 15 residues. Looked up from germline, CDR1 is LNHNV and CDR2 is YYDKDF (reference sequence). The DNA of the CDR3 is TGTGCCACCAGCAGAGAAAAGACAGTAGGAAACACCATATATTTT. It specifies CATSREKTVGNTIYF. The full variable domain, completed using reference TRBV15 and TRBJ1-3, is DAMVIQNPRYQVTQFGKPVTLSCSQTLNHNVMYWYQQKSSQAPKLLFHYYDKDFNNEADTPDNFQSRRPNTSFCFLDIRSPGLGDTAMYLCATSREKTVGNTIYFGEGSWLTVV.

The V gene is TRBV2, the J gene TRBJ2-3; D is ambiguous. CDR3 length: 11 residues. CDR1 and CDR2 from the germline V gene are SNHLY and FYNNEI. The V and J ends lost 7 bases and 3 bases respectively, with 5 bases between them. DNA for the CDR3: TGTGCCAGCACCTCTACAGATACGCAGTATTTT. Protein product: CASTSTDTQYF.

In regard to this clone: The sample contains more than one DNA sequence encoding this CDR3. V gene TRBV12-3 or TRBV12-4 combines with J gene TRBJ1-5; TRBD1 aligns across 9 bases. Trimming at V came to 6 bases and at J to 4 bases, leaving 1 base not matched to a gene. This CDR3 is 13 amino acids long. This CDR3 is CASRGTGNQPQHF. The CDR3 nucleotides are TGTGCCAGCAGAGGGACAGGGAATCAGCCCCAGCATTTT.

The chain has TRBV7-9 and TRBJ1-3; 7 positions match TRBD1. Unmatched junction bases numbered 21, after V lost 8 bases and J lost 2 bases. Germline V CDR1 and CDR2: SEHNR, FQNEAQ (reference sequence). CDR3 length equals 19 residues. CDR3 region: CASRGARDSPHRTGNTIYF. The CDR3 DNA sequence: TGTGCCAGCCGAGGAGCCCGGGACAGCCCCCACCGGACTGGAAACACCATATATTTT.

The V gene is TRBV6-2 or TRBV6-3, the J gene TRBJ2-1, with a tentative D call TRBD2 (5 bases). Germline V gives CDR1 MNHEY, CDR2 SVGEGT. The V end was cut by 2 bases, the J end by 7 bases, with 15 bases between. The CDR3 has 15 amino acids. The CDR3 DNA reads as TGTGCCAGCAGTTACCCCCAATCGGGATCTAATGAGCAGTTCTTC. Protein: CASSYPQSGSNEQFF.

The chain carries TRBV21-1 and TRBJ2-7; the D call of TRBD2 is as the table states it, not checked on the DNA. TRBV21-1 is described as a pseudogene. The CDR3 loop spans 20 amino acids. The CDR3 DNA follows: TGTGCCAGCAGCAAAAAGAACAGGGAGGGACTACCCTCAATCGACTACGAGCAGTACTTC. Translating it yields CASSKKNREGLPSIDYEQYF.

The rearrangement links TRBV3-1 (or the pseudogene TRBV3-2) to TRBJ1-1; 7 bases fit TRBD1. This CDR3 has 14 amino acids. The trim removed 2 bases at V and 3 bases at J, leaving 3 bases unmatched. Germline V lookup: CDR1 LGHDT, CDR2 YNNKEL (reference sequence). CDR3 loop: CASSQKGGYTEAFF. The CDR3 nucleotides read TGTGCCAGCAGCCAAAAAGGGGGCTACACTGAAGCTTTCTTT.

J is TRBJ2-3 and V is TRBV13; D remains unclear. Germline CDR1 and CDR2: PRHDT and FYEKMQ (reference sequence). This CDR3 contains 14 residues. The V end lost 1 base, the J end lost 3 bases, and 8 bases lay between the germline ends. This CDR3 is CASSLEPVTDTQYF. CDR3 bases: TGTGCCAGCAGCTTAGAACCGGTTACAGATACGCAGTATTTT. Variable domain in full (rest from reference TRBV13 and TRBJ2-3): AAGVIQSPRHLIKEKRETATLKCYPIPRHDTVYWYQQGPGQDPQFLISFYEKMQSDKGSIPDRFSAQQFSDYHSELNMSSLELGDSALYFCASSLEPVTDTQYFGPGTRLTVL.

CDR3 DNA sequence: TGCGCCAGCGACCGGGACAGGGGAACCTTAGGGACCCAGTACTTC. This encodes CASDRDRGTLGTQYF. This chain connects TRBV5-1 to TRBJ2-5; TRBD1 aligns across 10 bases. V lost 7 bases to trimming and J lost 7 bases; unmatched junction nucleotides: 13. The CDR3 consists of 15 residues. Germline-derived CDR1 and CDR2 are SGHRS and YFSETQ.

The chain employs TRBV4-3 and TRBJ2-2, with 9 bases that match TRBD2. Germline CDR1 LGHNA, CDR2 YSLEER. V was clipped by 1 base and J by 5 bases; unmatched bases: 2. The CDR3 is 15 residues long. DNA of the CDR3: TGCGCCAGCAGCCAAGGGCTAGCGGGGACCGGGGAGCTGTTTTTT. This translates into CASSQGLAGTGELFF.

This clone was counted only a few times. The same CDR3 arises from other DNA sequences in this sample as well. This chain connects TRBV19 to TRBJ1-1, with D uncertain. In germline, CDR1 is LNHDA, CDR2 SQIVND (reference sequence). V lost 1 base and J lost 1, with 7 bases in between. The CDR3 sequence is 14 residues long. The CDR3 reads CASSIGHRNTEAFF. The CDR3 DNA reads TGTGCCAGTAGTATAGGACACCGGAACACTGAAGCTTTCTTT.

The V gene is TRBV19, the J gene TRBJ2-4; 9 nucleotides align to TRBD1. The CDR3 covers 14 residues. The V gene's germline CDR1 is LNHDA and CDR2 SQIVND (reference sequence). The J segment lost 5 bases and the V segment lost 3 bases, leaving 2 bases of the junction unmatched. The CDR3 here is CASSMWTGENIQYF. Written as DNA, the CDR3 is TGTGCCAGTAGTATGTGGACAGGGGAAAACATTCAGTACTTC.

The V and J genes are TRBV12-3 or TRBV12-4 and TRBJ1-1; D is possibly TRBD1 (5 bases). V was pared by 6 bases and J by 4 bases, with 12 bases between. CDR3 length: 13 residues. The chain's CDR3 is CASSPWQGTEAFF. DNA of the CDR3: TGTGCCAGCAGCCCGTGGCAGGGCACTGAAGCTTTCTTT.

This clone occurred a few times. The chain has TRBV10-3 and TRBJ1-5, with D uncertain. V dropped 3 bases and J dropped 5 bases, with 11 bases sitting between them. The CDR3 has 14 residues. Germline-derived CDR1 and CDR2 are ENHRY and SYGVKD. The CDR3 reads CAISDAGTDQPQHF. The CDR3 DNA reads TGTGCCATCAGTGATGCGGGAACAGATCAGCCCCAGCATTTT.

J is TRBJ1-2 and V is TRBV5-4; 8 bases are shared with TRBD1. The CDR3 is made up of 14 amino acids. Germline V gives CDR1 SGHNT, CDR2 YYREEE (reference sequence). Trimming removed 2 bases from V and 5 bases from J; junction bases left unmatched: 5. This CDR3 reads CASSLQGVPYGYTF. In nucleotides, the CDR3 is TGTGCCAGCAGCTTACAGGGGGTTCCTTATGGCTACACCTTC.

The J gene is TRBJ2-3, the V gene TRBV19, with D perhaps TRBD1 (5 bases). V was trimmed by 2 bases and J by 1 base, leaving 7 bases between them. Germline CDR1 reads LNHDA; CDR2 reads SQIVND (reference sequence). The CDR3 is 14 residues long. The CDR3 coding sequence is TGTGCCAGTAGTATAAGCAGGGGCACAGATACGCAGTATTTT. It codes for CASSISRGTDTQYF.

J is TRBJ2-3 and V is TRBV7-2; 12 positions match TRBD1. There are 16 residues in the CDR3. V lost 5 bases and J lost 10; bases outside the gene matches: 13. Looked up from germline, CDR1 is SGHTA and CDR2 is FQGNSA. CDR3 residues: CASSPPGQGARTSQYF. Written as DNA, the CDR3 is TGTGCCAGCAGCCCCCCGGGACAGGGGGCAAGGACGTCGCAGTATTTT. The full variable domain, completed using reference TRBV7-2 and TRBJ2-3, is GAGVSQSPSNKVTEKGKDVELRCDPISGHTALYWYRQSLGQGLEFLIYFQGNSAPDKSGLPSDRFSAERTGGSVSTLTIQRTQQEDSAVYLCASSPPGQGARTSQYFGPGTRLTVL.

V is TRBV18 and J is TRBJ2-1; 7 positions agree with TRBD1. Germline V CDR1 and CDR2: KGHSH, LQKENI. J gave up 4 bases and V 1 base, and 4 bases lay outside the gene matches. The length of the CDR3 is 15 residues. The CDR3: CASSPRQGNYNEQFF. The CDR3 DNA follows: TGTGCCAGCTCACCACGACAGGGTAATTACAATGAGCAGTTCTTC.

In its sample, this clone was seen once. The V and J genes are TRBV24-1 and TRBJ2-3, with 9 positions matching TRBD2. The V and J ends lost 5 bases and 1 base, in that order; junction bases with no gene match: 3. CDR1 and CDR2 from the germline V gene are KGHDR and SFDVKD. The CDR3 extends over 15 amino acids. CDR3 amino acids: CATSGRTSGTDTQYF. In DNA, the CDR3 is TGTGCCACCAGTGGACGGACTAGCGGCACAGATACGCAGTATTTT.

This clone was recorded a few times. Written as DNA, the CDR3 is TGTGCCAGCAGCCAGACTAGCGGAGGGAACACCGGGGAGCTGTTTTTT. Its translation is CASSQTSGGNTGELFF. The chain carries TRBV7-2 and TRBJ2-2, with 9 bases aligning to TRBD2. The V gene end was trimmed by 5 bases and the J gene end by 1 base; junction bases not matched to a gene: 5. The CDR3 consists of 16 residues. Germline CDR1 reads SGHTA; CDR2 reads FQGNSA.

The chain has TRBV9 and TRBJ1-6; D is perhaps TRBD1 (5 bases). The V and J ends lost 2 bases and 7 bases respectively, with 10 bases between them. The CDR3 is 14 residues long. Germline V gene sequence: CDR1 SGDLS, CDR2 YYNGEE. The CDR3 coding sequence is TGTGCCAGCAGCGTGGAGGGGCAGAATTCACCCCTCCACTTT. This gives the protein CASSVEGQNSPLHF.

The count of this clone is one. V usage is TRBV15 and J usage is TRBJ1-6; D is undetermined. This CDR3 comprises 18 residues. The ends were cut back, 0 bases at V and 3 bases at J, with 15 bases in the middle. Germline CDR1 and CDR2: LNHNV and YYDKDF (reference sequence). Here the CDR3 DNA reads TGTGCCACCAGCAGAGAGCTTGGGTACGGCGGCTATAATTCACCCCTCCACTTT. Residues: CATSRELGYGGYNSPLHF.

V is TRBV6-1 and J is TRBJ2-7; D uncertain. The V end was cut by 2 bases, the J end by 3 bases, with 20 bases between. This CDR3 comprises 17 residues. Per the germline V gene, CDR1 is MNHNS and CDR2 is SASEGT. Here the CDR3 DNA reads TGTGCCAGCAGTGAAAGCGTGATTCTAGGCCGGAACTACGAGCAGTACTTC. It translates to CASSESVILGRNYEQYF.

The chain links TRBV21-1 to TRBJ1-2; TRBD1 is taken as the D call from the table, unchecked against the DNA. TRBV21-1 constitutes a pseudogene. This CDR3 region has 16 residues. DNA of the CDR3: TGTGCCAGCAGCAAAGCCGAGAAGGGGATGAGCTATGGCTACACCTTC. Its protein is CASSKAEKGMSYGYTF.

The chain recombines TRBV3-1 (or the pseudogene TRBV3-2) with TRBJ2-7; 10 nucleotides agree with TRBD2. With V trimmed by 4 bases and J by 5 bases, 8 bases remained unmatched. There are 15 residues in the CDR3. Germline V CDR1 and CDR2: LGHDT, YNNKEL (reference sequence). The CDR3 DNA sequence: TGTGCCAGCAGCCCGACAGGGACTAGCGCCCACGAGCAGTACTTC. This encodes CASSPTGTSAHEQYF.

This clone was detected once. The V call is TRBV19, the J call TRBJ1-5; D not certain. Germline CDR1 and CDR2: LNHDA and SQIVND (reference sequence). V was shortened by 4 bases and J by 7 bases, with 11 bases between the two germline ends. The CDR3 is 13 residues long. DNA of the CDR3: TGTGCCAGTAGTAAGCCGTTCGGGCAGCCCCAGCATTTT. Its translation is CASSKPFGQPQHF.

The chain couples TRBV3-1 (or the pseudogene TRBV3-2) to TRBJ2-7; the D gene is possibly TRBD1 (7 bases). CDR1 is LGHDT and CDR2 is YNNKEL in the germline V gene (reference sequence). Trimming took off 4 bases at V and 1 base at J, with 17 bases between the two ends. The CDR3 has 16 residues. CDR3 amino acids: CASSPPGAGGSYEQYF. The CDR3 nucleotides are TGTGCCAGCAGCCCCCCTGGCGCAGGGGGGTCCTACGAGCAGTACTTC.

The chain carries TRBV15 and TRBJ2-7; 11 nucleotides align to TRBD1. Per the germline V gene, CDR1 is LNHNV and CDR2 is YYDKDF (reference sequence). The junction had 7 bases not matched to a gene; V was cut back by 0 bases and J by 6 bases. The CDR3 is 16 residues long. This CDR3 is CATSRDSRTGGAEQYF. CDR3 DNA: TGTGCCACCAGCAGAGATTCCCGGACAGGGGGCGCCGAGCAGTACTTC. Filled out from reference TRBV15 and TRBJ2-7, the complete variable domain reads DAMVIQNPRYQVTQFGKPVTLSCSQTLNHNVMYWYQQKSSQAPKLLFHYYDKDFNNEADTPDNFQSRRPNTSFCFLDIRSPGLGDTAMYLCATSRDSRTGGAEQYFGPGTRLTVT.

The CDR3 DNA follows: TGTGCCAGCAGCTCCTTGTATAGCAATCAGCCCCAGCATTTT. Amino acid sequence: CASSSLYSNQPQHF. This chain links TRBV11-2 with TRBJ1-5; D not resolved. CDR1 and CDR2 from the germline V gene are SGHAT and FQNNGV. This CDR3 is built from 14 residues. V shed 4 bases and J shed 0 bases, with 7 bases lying between them.

The chain links TRBV18 to TRBJ2-1; TRBD1 is a possible D gene (5 bases). V lost 2 bases and J 4 bases, leaving 12 bases between the germline ends. CDR1 is KGHSH, CDR2 LQKENI, per germline. The CDR3 extends over 15 amino acids. CDR3 amino acids: CASSPGAFAYNEQFF. The DNA of the CDR3 is TGTGCCAGCTCACCAGGGGCTTTTGCATACAATGAGCAGTTCTTC.

V usage is TRBV28 and J usage is TRBJ2-5; 9 positions match TRBD2. The V gene's germline CDR1 is MDHEN and CDR2 SYDVKM. V shed 7 bases and J 5 bases; nucleotides not matched to a gene: 8. CDR3 length: 14 amino acids. The CDR3 DNA is TGTGCCAGCATGGGTAGCGGGAGCTCGGAGACCCAGTACTTC. It is translated as CASMGSGSSETQYF.

This rearrangement joins TRBV18 to TRBJ2-1; maybe TRBD2 (6 bases). Trimming removed 2 bases at V and 4 bases at J, with 12 bases between. CDR3 length: 15 amino acids. Per the germline V gene, CDR1 is KGHSH and CDR2 is LQKENI. The CDR3 spells CASSPTPSEYNEQFF. The CDR3 DNA follows: TGTGCCAGCTCACCAACCCCTAGCGAGTACAATGAGCAGTTCTTC.